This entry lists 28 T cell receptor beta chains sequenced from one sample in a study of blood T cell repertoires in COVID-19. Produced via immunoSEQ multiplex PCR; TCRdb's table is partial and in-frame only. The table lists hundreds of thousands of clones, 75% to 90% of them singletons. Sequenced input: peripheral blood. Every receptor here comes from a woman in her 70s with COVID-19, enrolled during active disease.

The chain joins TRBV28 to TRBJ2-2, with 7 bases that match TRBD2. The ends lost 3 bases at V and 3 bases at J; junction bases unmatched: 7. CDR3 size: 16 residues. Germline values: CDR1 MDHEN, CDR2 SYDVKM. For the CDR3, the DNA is TGTGCCAGCAGTTTTGCGGGGGTAGGGGACACCGGGGAGCTGTTTTTT. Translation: CASSFAGVGDTGELFF.

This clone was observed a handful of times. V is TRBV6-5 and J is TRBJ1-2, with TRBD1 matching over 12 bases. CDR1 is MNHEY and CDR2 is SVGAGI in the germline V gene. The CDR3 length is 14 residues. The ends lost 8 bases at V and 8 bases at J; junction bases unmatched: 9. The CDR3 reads CASDWGQGARGYTF. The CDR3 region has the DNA TGTGCCAGCGACTGGGGACAGGGGGCGAGGGGCTACACCTTC.

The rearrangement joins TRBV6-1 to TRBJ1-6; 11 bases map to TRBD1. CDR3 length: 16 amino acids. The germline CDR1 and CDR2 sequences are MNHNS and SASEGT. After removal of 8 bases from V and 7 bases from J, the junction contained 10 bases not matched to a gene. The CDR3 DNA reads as TGTGCCAGCGGTGGGACAGGGGGTCCGGAGAATTCACCCCTCCACTTT. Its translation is CASGGTGGPENSPLHF.

The CDR3 here is CASSLQGVNSPLHF. DNA for the CDR3: TGTGCCAGTAGCTTACAGGGGGTTAATTCACCCCTCCACTTT. This chain uses TRBV19 with TRBJ1-6; 8 nucleotides match TRBD1. This CDR3 contains 14 residues. Germline values: CDR1 LNHDA, CDR2 SQIVND (reference sequence). Trimming removed 6 bases from V and 6 bases from J; junction bases left unmatched: 4.

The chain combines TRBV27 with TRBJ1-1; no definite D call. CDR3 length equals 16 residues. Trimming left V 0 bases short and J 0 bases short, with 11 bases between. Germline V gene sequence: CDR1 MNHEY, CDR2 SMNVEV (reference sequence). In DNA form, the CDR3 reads TGTGCCAGCAGTTTATCCCGACGTAGCATGAACACTGAAGCTTTCTTT. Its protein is CASSLSRRSMNTEAFF.

For the CDR3, the DNA is TGTGCCAGCAGCGCCGCGTCATGGAACACTGAAGCTTTCTTT. Residues: CASSAASWNTEAFF. This chain connects TRBV9 to TRBJ1-1; no reliable D call. V was shortened by 3 bases and J by 1 base, with 10 bases between the two germline ends. This CDR3 spans 14 amino acids. Germline CDR1 is SGDLS and CDR2 is YYNGEE.

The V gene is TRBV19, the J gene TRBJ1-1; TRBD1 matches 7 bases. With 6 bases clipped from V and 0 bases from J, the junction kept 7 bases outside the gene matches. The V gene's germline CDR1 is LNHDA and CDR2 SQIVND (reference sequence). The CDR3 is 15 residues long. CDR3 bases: TGTGCCAGTAGGGGTGACAGGGCCTTGAACACTGAAGCTTTCTTT. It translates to CASRGDRALNTEAFF.

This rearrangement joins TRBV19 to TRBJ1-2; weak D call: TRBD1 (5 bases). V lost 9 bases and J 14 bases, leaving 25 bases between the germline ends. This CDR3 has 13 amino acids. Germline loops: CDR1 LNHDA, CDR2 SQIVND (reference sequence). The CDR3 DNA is TGTGCCAGCGCTCGAGACGGAGTCCCGGGGGGGACCTTC. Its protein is CASARDGVPGGTF. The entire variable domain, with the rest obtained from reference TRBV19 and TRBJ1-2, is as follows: DGGITQSPKYLFRKEGQNVTLSCEQNLNHDAMYWYRQDPGQGLRLIYYSQIVNDFQKGDIAEGYSVSREKKESFPLTVTSAQKNPTAFYLCASARDGVPGGTFGSGTRLTVV.

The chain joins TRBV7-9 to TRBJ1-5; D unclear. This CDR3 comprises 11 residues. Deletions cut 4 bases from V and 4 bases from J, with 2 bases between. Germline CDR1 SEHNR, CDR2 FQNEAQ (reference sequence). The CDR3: CASSSNQPQHF. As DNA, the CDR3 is TGTGCCAGCAGCTCTAATCAGCCCCAGCATTTT.

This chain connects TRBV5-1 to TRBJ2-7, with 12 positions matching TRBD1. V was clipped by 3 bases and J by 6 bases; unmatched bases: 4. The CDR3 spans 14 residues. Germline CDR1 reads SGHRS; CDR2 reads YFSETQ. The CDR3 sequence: CASSSGTGGSEQYF. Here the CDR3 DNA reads TGCGCCAGCAGCTCCGGGACAGGGGGCTCCGAGCAGTACTTC.

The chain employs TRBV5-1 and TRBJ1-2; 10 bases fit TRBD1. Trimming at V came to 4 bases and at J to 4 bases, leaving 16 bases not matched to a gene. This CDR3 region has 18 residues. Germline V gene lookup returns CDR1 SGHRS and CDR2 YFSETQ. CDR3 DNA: TGCGCCAGCAGCCCGTCGGGGACAGGGGTTCTTTTTACCTATGGCTACACCTTC. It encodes CASSPSGTGVLFTYGYTF.

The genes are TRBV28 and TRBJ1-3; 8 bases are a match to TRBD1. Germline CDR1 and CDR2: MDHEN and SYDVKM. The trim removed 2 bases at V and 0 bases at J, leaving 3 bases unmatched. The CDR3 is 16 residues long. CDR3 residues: CASSLIGTGSGNTIYF. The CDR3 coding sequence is TGTGCCAGCAGTTTAATCGGGACAGGCTCTGGAAACACCATATATTTT.

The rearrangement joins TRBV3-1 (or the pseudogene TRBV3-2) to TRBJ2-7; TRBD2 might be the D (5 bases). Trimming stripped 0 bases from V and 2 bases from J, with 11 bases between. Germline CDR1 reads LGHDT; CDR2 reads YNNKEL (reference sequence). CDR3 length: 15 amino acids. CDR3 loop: CASSQDASKTYEQYF. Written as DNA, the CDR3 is TGTGCCAGCAGCCAAGATGCTAGCAAGACCTACGAGCAGTACTTC.

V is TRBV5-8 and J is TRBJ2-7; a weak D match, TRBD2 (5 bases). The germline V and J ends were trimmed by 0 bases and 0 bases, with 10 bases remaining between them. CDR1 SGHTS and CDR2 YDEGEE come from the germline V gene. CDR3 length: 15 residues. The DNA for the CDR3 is TGTGCCAGCAGCTTGGATCCGGGGAGCTCCTACGAGCAGTACTTC. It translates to CASSLDPGSSYEQYF.

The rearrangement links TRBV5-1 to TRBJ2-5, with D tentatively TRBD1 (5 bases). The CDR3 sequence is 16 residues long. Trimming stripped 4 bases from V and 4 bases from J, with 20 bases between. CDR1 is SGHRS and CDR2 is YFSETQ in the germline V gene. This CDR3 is CASSLLQTSRGETQYF. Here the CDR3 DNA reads TGCGCCAGCAGCCTCCTTCAAACCTCTAGGGGAGAGACCCAGTACTTC.

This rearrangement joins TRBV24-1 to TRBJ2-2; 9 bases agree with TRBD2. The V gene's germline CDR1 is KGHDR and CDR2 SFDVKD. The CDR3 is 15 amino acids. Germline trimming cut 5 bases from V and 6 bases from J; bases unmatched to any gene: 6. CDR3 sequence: CATSVNSGGAGELFF. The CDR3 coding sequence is TGTGCCACCAGTGTGAATAGCGGGGGAGCCGGGGAGCTGTTTTTT.

CDR3 DNA: TGTGCCTGGAGTCTGGGGAGAACCCAGTACTTC. It encodes CAWSLGRTQYF. This rearrangement joins TRBV30 to TRBJ2-5; D possibly corresponds to TRBD2 (5 bases). This CDR3 is built from 11 residues. Germline-derived CDR1 and CDR2 are GTSNPN and SVGIG (reference sequence). V was clipped by 2 bases and J by 8 bases, with 9 bases between them.

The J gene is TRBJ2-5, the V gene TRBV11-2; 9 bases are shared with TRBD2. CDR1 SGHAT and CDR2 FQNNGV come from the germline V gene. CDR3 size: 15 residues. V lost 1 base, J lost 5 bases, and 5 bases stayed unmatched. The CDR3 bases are TGTGCCAGCAGCTTAGTAGGCGGGGGGGCTGAGACCCAGTACTTC. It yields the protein CASSLVGGGAETQYF.

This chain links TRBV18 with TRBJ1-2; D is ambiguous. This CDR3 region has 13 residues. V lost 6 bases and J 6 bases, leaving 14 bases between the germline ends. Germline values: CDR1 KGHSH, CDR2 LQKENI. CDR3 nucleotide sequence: TGTGCCAGCTCGGCGCGGAGTGAGGATGGCTACACCTTC. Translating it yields CASSARSEDGYTF.

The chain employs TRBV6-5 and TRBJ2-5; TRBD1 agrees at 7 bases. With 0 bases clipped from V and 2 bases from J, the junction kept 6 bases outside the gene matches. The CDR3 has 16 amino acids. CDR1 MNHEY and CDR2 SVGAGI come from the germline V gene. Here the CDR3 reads CASSYSQGRFQETQYF. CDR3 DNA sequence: TGTGCCAGCAGTTACTCACAGGGGCGATTTCAAGAGACCCAGTACTTC.

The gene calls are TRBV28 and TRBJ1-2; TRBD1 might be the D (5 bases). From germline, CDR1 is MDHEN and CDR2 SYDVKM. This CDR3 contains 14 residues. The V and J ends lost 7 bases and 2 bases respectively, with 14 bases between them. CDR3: CASTLGGVNYGYTF. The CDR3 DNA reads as TGTGCCAGCACCCTGGGGGGAGTGAACTATGGCTACACCTTC.

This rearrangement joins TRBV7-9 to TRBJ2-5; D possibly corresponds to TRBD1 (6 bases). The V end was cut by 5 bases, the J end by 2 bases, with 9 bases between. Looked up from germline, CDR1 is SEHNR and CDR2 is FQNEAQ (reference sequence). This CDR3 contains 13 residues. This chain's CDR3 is CASSITGQETQYF. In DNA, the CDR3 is TGTGCCAGCAGCATTACAGGGCAAGAGACCCAGTACTTC.

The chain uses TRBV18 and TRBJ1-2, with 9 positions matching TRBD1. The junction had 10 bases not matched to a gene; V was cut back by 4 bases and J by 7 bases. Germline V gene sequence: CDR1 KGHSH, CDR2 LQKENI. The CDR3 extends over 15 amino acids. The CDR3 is CASSLGQGPFVGYTF. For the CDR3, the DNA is TGTGCCAGCTCACTAGGACAGGGGCCCTTCGTTGGCTACACCTTC.

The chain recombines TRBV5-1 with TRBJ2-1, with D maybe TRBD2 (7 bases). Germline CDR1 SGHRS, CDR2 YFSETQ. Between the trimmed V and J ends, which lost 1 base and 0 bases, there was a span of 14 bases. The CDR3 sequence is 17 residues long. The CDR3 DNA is TGCGCCAGCAGCTTGAGGGGGGGAGGATCCTCCTACAATGAGCAGTTCTTC. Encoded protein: CASSLRGGGSSYNEQFF.

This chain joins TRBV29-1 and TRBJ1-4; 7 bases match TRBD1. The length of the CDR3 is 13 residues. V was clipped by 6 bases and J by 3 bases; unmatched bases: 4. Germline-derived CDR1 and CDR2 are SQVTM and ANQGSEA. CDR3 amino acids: CSVRDSSNEKLFF. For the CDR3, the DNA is TGCAGCGTCCGGGACAGCTCTAATGAAAAACTGTTTTTT.

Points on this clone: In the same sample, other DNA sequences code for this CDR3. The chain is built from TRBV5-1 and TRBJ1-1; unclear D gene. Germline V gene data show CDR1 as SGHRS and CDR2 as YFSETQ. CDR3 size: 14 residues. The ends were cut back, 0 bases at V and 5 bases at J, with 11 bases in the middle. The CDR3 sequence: CASSLDAGNTEAFF. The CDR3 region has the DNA TGCGCCAGCAGCTTGGACGCGGGAAATACTGAAGCTTTCTTT.

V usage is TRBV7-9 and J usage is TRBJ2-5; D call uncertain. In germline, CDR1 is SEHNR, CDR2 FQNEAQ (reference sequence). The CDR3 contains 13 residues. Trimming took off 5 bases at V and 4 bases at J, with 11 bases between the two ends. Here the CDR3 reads CASSLNIRETQYF. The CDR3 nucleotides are TGTGCCAGCAGCCTTAATATCCGAGAGACCCAGTACTTC.

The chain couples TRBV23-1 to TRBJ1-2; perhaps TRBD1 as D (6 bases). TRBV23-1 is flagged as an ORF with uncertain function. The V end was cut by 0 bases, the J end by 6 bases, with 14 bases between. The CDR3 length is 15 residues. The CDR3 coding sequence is TGCGCCAGCAGTCAATCGACGGGGGGGGCTGATGGCTACACCTTC. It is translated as CASSQSTGGADGYTF.